The present T cell receptor beta chain was sequenced within a study of blood T cell repertoires in COVID-19. Germline values: CDR1 LGHDT, CDR2 YNNKEL (reference sequence). The CDR3 is 12 residues long. The V gene lost 4 bases and the J gene lost 4 bases, with 2 bases spanning the gap. Measured with immunoSEQ multiplex PCR; TCRdb has only the in-frame clones, and not every one. The sample lists over 350,000 clones; 86% were seen once. The specimen was peripheral blood. This clonotype was sampled from a woman under 40 with active or convalescent COVID-19. The chain has TRBV3-1 (or the pseudogene TRBV3-2) and TRBJ2-6; D is undetermined. CDR3 nucleotide sequence: TGTGCCAGCAGCCCGGGGGCCAACGTCCTGACTTTC. Amino acids: CASSPGANVLTF.